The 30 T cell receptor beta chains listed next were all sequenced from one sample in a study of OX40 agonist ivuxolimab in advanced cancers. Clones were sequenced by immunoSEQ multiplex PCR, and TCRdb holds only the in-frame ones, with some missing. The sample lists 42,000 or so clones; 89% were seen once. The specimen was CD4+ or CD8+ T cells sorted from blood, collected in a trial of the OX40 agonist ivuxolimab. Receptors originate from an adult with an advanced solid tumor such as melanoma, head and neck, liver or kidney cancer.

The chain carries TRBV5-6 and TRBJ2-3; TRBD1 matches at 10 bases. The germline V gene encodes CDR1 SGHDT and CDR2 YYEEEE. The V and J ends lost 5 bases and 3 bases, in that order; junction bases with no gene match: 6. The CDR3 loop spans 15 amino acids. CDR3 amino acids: CASSFGTGETDTQYF. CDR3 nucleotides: TGTGCCAGCAGTTTTGGGACAGGGGAAACAGATACGCAGTATTTT.

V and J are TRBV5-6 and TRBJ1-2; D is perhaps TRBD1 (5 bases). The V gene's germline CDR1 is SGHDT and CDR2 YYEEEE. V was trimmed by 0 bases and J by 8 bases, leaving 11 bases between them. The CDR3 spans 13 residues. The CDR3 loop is CASSLATVRGYTF. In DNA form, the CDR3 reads TGTGCCAGCAGCTTGGCGACAGTACGAGGCTACACCTTC.

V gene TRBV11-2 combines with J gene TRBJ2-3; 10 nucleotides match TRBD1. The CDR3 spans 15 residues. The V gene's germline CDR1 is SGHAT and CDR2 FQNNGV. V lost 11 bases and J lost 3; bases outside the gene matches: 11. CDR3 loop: CAHDEGQGSTDTQYF. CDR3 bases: TGTGCCCACGATGAGGGACAGGGGTCGACAGATACGCAGTATTTT. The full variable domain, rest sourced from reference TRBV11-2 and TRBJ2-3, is EAGVAQSPRYKIIEKRQSVAFWCNPISGHATLYWYQQILGQGPKLLIQFQNNGVVDDSQLPKDRFSAERLKGVDSTLKIQPAKLEDSAVYLCAHDEGQGSTDTQYFGPGTRLTVL.

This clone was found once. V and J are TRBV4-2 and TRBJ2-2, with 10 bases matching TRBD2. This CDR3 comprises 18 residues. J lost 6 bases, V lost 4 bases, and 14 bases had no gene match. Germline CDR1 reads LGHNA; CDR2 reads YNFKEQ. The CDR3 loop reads CASSRKGASGGSSGELFF. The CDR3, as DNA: TGTGCCAGCAGCCGAAAGGGTGCTAGCGGGGGTTCCTCCGGGGAGCTGTTTTTT.

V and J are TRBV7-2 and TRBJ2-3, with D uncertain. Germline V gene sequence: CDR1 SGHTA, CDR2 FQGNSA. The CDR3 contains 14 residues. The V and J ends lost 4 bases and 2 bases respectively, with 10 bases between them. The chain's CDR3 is CASSSAPNTDTQYF. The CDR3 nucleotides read TGTGCCAGCAGCTCCGCTCCAAACACAGATACGCAGTATTTT. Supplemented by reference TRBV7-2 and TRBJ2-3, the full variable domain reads GAGVSQSPSNKVTEKGKDVELRCDPISGHTALYWYRQSLGQGLEFLIYFQGNSAPDKSGLPSDRFSAERTGGSVSTLTIQRTQQEDSAVYLCASSSAPNTDTQYFGPGTRLTVL.

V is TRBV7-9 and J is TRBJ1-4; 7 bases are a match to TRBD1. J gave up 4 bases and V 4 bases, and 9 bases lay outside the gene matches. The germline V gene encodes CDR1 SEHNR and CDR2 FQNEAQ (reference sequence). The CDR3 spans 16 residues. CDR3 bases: TGTGCCAGCAGCTCGAACACAGGGGAGGATAATGAAAAACTGTTTTTT. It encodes CASSSNTGEDNEKLFF.

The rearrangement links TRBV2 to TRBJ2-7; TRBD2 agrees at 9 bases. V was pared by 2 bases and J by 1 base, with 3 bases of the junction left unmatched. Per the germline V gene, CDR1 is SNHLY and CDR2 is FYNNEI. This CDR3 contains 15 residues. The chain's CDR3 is CASSENSGGSYEQYF. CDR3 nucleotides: TGTGCCAGCAGTGAAAATAGCGGGGGTTCCTACGAGCAGTACTTC.

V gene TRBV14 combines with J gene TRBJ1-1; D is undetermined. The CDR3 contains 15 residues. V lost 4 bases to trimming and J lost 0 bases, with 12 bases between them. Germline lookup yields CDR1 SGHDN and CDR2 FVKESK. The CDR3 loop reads CASSPRRPVNTEAFF. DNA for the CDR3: TGTGCCAGCAGCCCCAGACGTCCGGTGAACACTGAAGCTTTCTTT.

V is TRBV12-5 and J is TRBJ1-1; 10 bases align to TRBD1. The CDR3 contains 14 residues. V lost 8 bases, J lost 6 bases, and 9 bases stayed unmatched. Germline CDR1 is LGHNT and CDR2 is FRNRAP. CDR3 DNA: TGTGCTAGTTATCGGACAGGGGGTTTTTCTGAAGCTTTCTTT. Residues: CASYRTGGFSEAFF.

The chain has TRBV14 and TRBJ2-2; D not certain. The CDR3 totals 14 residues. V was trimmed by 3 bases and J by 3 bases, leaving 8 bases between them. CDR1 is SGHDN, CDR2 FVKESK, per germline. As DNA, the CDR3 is TGTGCCAGCAGCCAGCGACTTTACACCGGGGAGCTGTTTTTT. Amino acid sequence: CASSQRLYTGELFF. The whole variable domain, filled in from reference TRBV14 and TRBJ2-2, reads EAGVTQFPSHSVIEKGQTVTLRCDPISGHDNLYWYRRVMGKEIKFLLHFVKESKQDESGMPNNRFLAERTGGTYSTLKVQPAELEDSGVYFCASSQRLYTGELFFGEGSRLTVL.

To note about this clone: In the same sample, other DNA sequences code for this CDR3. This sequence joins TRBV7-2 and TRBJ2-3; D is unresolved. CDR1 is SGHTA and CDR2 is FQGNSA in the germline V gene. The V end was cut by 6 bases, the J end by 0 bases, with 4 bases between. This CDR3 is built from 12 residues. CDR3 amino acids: CASSSSTDTQYF. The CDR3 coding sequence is TGTGCCAGCAGTTCTAGCACAGATACGCAGTATTTT.

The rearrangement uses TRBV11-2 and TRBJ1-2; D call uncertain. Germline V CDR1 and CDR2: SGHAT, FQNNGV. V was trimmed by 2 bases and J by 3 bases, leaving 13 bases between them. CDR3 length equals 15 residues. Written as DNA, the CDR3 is TGTGCCAGCAGCTTACGGTTTAACGCAGACTATGGCTACACCTTC. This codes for CASSLRFNADYGYTF.

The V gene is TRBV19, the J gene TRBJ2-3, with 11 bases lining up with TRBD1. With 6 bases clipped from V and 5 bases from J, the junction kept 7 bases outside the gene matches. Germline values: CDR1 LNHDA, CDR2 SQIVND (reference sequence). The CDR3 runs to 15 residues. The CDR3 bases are TGTGCCAGTAGCGGGACAGGGGGGAAGGTAGATACGCAGTATTTT. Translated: CASSGTGGKVDTQYF.

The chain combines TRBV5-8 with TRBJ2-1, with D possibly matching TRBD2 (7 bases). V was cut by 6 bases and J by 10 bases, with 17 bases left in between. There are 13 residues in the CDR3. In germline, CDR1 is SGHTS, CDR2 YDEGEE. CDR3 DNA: TGTGCCAGCACCTGGGGGGGGGCGCGGGAGCAGTTCTTC. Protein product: CASTWGGAREQFF.

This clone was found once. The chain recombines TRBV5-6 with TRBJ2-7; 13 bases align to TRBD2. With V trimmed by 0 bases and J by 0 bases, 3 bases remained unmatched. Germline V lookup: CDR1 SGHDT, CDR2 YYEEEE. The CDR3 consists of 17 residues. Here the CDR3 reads CASSLGLAGGGSYEQYF. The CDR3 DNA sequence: TGTGCCAGCAGCTTGGGACTAGCGGGGGGCGGCTCCTACGAGCAGTACTTC.

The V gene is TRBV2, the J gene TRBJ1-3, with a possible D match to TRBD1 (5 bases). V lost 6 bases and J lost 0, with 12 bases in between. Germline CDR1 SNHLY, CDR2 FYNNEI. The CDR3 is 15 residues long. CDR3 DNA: TGTGCCAGCAGGGGGGACGGACGCTCTGGAAACACCATATATTTT. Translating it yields CASRGDGRSGNTIYF.

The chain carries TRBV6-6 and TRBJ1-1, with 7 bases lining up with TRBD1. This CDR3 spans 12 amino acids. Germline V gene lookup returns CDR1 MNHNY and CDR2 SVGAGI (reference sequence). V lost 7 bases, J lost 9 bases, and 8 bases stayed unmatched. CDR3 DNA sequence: TGTGCCAGCACCCGAGGACAGGAGAAAGCTTTCTTT. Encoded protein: CASTRGQEKAFF.

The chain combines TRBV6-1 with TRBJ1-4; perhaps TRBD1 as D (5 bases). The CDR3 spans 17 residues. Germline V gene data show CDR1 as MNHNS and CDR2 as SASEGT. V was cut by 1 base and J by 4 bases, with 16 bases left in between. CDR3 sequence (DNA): TGTGCCAGCAGTGAAGGAAGGACAAGTTCAATTAATGAAAAACTGTTTTTT. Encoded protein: CASSEGRTSSINEKLFF.

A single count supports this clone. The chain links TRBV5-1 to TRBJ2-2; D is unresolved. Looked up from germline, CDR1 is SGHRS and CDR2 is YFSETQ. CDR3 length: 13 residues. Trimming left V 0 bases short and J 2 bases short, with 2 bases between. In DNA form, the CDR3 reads TGCGCCAGCAGCTTGGACAACACCGGGGAGCTGTTTTTT. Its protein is CASSLDNTGELFF. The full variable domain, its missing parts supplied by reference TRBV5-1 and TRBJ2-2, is KAGVTQTPRYLIKTRGQQVTLSCSPISGHRSVSWYQQTPGQGLQFLFEYFSETQRNKGNFPGRFSGRQFSNSRSEMNVSTLELGDSALYLCASSLDNTGELFFGEGSRLTVL.

CDR3 sequence reads: CASSDREAKNIQYF. The DNA for the CDR3 is TGTGCCAGCAGTGACAGGGAAGCCAAAAACATTCAGTACTTC. The chain couples TRBV6-5 to TRBJ2-4, with 7 bases that match TRBD1. The CDR3 length is 14 residues. Germline trimming cut 5 bases from V and 0 bases from J; bases unmatched to any gene: 1. CDR1 is MNHEY, CDR2 SVGAGI, per germline.

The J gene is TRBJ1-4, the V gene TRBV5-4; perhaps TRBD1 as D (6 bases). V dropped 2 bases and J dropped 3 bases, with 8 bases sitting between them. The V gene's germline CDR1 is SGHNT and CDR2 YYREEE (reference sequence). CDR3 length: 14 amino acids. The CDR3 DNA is TGTGCCAGCAGCTTCCAGGGGTCTAATGAAAAACTGTTTTTT. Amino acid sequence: CASSFQGSNEKLFF.

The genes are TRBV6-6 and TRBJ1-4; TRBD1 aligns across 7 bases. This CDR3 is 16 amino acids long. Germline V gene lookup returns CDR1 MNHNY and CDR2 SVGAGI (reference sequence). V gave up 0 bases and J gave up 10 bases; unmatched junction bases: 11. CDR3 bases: TGTGCCAGCAGTTACTCGATCCGGGCAGGGGGTGGAAAACTGTTTTTT. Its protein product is CASSYSIRAGGGKLFF.

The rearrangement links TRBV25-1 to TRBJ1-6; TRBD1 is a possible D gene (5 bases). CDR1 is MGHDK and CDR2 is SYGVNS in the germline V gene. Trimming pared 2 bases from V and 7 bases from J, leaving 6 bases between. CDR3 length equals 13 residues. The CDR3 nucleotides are TGTGCCAGCAGTGAACAGGGCAATTCACCCCTCCACTTT. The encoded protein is CASSEQGNSPLHF.

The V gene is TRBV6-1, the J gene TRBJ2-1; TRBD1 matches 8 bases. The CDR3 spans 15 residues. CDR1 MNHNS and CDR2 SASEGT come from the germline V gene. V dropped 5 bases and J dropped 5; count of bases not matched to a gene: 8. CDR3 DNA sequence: TGTGCCAGCAGTCCCGGGACAGGCCCCGACAATGAGCAGTTCTTC. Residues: CASSPGTGPDNEQFF.

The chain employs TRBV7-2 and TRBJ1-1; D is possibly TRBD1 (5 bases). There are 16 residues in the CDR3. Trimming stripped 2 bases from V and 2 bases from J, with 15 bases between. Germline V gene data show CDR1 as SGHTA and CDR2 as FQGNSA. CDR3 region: CASSLTGGRPNTEAFF. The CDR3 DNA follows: TGTGCCAGCAGCTTAACGGGGGGACGCCCCAACACTGAAGCTTTCTTT.

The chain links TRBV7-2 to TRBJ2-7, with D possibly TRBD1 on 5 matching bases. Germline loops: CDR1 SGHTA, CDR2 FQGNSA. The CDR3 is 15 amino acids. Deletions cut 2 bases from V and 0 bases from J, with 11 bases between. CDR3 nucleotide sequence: TGTGCCAGCAGCTTACAGGGCCCCCTCTCCTACGAGCAGTACTTC. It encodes CASSLQGPLSYEQYF.

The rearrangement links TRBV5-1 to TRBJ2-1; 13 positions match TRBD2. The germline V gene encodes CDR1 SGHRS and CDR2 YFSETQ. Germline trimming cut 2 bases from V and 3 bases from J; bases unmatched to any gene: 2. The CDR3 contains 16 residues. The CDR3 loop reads CASSFGLAGDYNEQFF. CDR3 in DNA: TGCGCCAGCAGCTTCGGACTAGCGGGGGACTACAATGAGCAGTTCTTC. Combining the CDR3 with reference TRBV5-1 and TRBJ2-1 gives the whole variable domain KAGVTQTPRYLIKTRGQQVTLSCSPISGHRSVSWYQQTPGQGLQFLFEYFSETQRNKGNFPGRFSGRQFSNSRSEMNVSTLELGDSALYLCASSFGLAGDYNEQFFGPGTRLTVL.

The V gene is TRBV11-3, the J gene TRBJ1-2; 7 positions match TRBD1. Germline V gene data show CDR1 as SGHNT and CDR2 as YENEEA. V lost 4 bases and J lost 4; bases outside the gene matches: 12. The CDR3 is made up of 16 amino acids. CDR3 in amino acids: CASSWGRQGLGYGYTF. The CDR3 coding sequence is TGTGCCAGCAGCTGGGGTAGACAGGGACTCGGCTATGGCTACACCTTC.

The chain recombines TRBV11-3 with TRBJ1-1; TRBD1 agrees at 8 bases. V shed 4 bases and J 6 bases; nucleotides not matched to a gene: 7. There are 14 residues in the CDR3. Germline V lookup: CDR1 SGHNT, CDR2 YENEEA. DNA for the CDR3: TGTGCCAGCAGCTCCCCGGCGGACAGGGCTGAAGCTTTCTTT. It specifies CASSSPADRAEAFF.

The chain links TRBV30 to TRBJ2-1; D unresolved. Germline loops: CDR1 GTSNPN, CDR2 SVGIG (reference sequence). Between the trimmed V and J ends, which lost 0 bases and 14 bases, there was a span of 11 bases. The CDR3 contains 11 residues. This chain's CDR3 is CAWSVGQWEFF. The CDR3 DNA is TGTGCCTGGAGTGTAGGCCAGTGGGAGTTCTTC.